This record looks at one TCR beta chain sequence and its context. This sample stems from a study of cytomegalovirus exposure and HLA in healthy donors. Overall study context: For the approximately 400 genotyped donors, approximately 83% fell within the Caucasian-associated ancestry cluster.

Germline lookup yields CDR1 SGHRS and CDR2 YFSETQ. The length of the CDR3 is 14 residues. Trimming removed 5 bases from V and 0 bases from J, with 8 bases in between. It was with 60 Vbeta and 13 Jbeta primers that the PCR ran. TCRdb keeps only in-frame clones here, not all; method: immunoSEQ multiplex PCR. The profile covers about 120,000 clones, with roughly 83% appearing a single time and about 19% taken by the ten largest. Source material: PBMCs. This sequence joins TRBV5-1 and TRBJ2-2, with D hard to call. This sequence originates from a man younger than 35 in good health and CMV-seropositive. CDR3 residues: CASSVNSNTGELFF. In nucleotides, the CDR3 is TGCGCCAGCAGTGTAAATTCGAACACCGGGGAGCTGTTTTTT. Combining the CDR3 with reference TRBV5-1 and TRBJ2-2 gives the whole variable domain KAGVTQTPRYLIKTRGQQVTLSCSPISGHRSVSWYQQTPGQGLQFLFEYFSETQRNKGNFPGRFSGRQFSNSRSEMNVSTLELGDSALYLCASSVNSNTGELFFGEGSRLTVL.